The 17 T cell receptor beta chains below were found in one sample sequenced in a study of cytomegalovirus exposure and HLA in healthy donors (dated by TCRdb to 2017 to 2019). Library construction relied on the immunoSEQ multiplex PCR assay. For the multiplex PCR, a mixture combining 60 forward primers for TCR Vbeta segments and 13 reverse primers for TCR Jbeta segments was used. TCRdb took this table from immuneACCESS and kept in-frame rearrangements with V and J called. Such tables lack part of the clones; where checked against another copy, unresolved V genes explain under half of the gap, and the rest is unexplained. The sample table shows approximately 140,000 clones, and 70% to 80% are seen once. Together, the top ten hold approximately 3% of the sample. The sample was PBMCs. These receptor sequences come from a female donor in good health and CMV-seronegative.

The genes are TRBV7-9 and TRBJ2-5; D remains unclear. V lost 0 bases to trimming and J lost 2 bases, with 10 bases between them. In germline, CDR1 is SEHNR, CDR2 FQNEAQ (reference sequence). This CDR3 is built from 15 residues. CDR3 coding DNA: TGTGCCAGCAGCTTAGCGCTAAGTCGGCAAGAGACCCAGTACTTC. Residues: CASSLALSRQETQYF.

V usage is TRBV4-1 and J usage is TRBJ2-3, with 8 bases that match TRBD2. Germline V gene data show CDR1 as MGHRA and CDR2 as YSYEKL. The CDR3 contains 17 residues. V lost 3 bases, J lost 2 bases, and 10 bases stayed unmatched. CDR3 protein: CASSQGLAGGVTDTQYF. In nucleotides, the CDR3 is TGCGCCAGCAGCCAGGGGCTAGCGGGCGGGGTCACAGATACGCAGTATTTT.

The rearrangement joins TRBV4-1 to TRBJ1-1, with 10 bases aligning to TRBD1. Germline values: CDR1 MGHRA, CDR2 YSYEKL. Trimming at V came to 4 bases and at J to 0 bases, leaving 5 bases not matched to a gene. The CDR3 extends over 16 amino acids. CDR3 coding DNA: TGCGCCAGCAGCCTGCGGACAGGGGGGATGAACACTGAAGCTTTCTTT. Protein: CASSLRTGGMNTEAFF.

This chain uses TRBV5-1 with TRBJ2-5; 10 bases line up with TRBD1. The length of the CDR3 is 15 residues. Per germline, CDR1 SGHRS and CDR2 YFSETQ. J gave up 5 bases and V 4 bases, and 8 bases lay outside the gene matches. The chain's CDR3 is CASSGDRGGAETQYF. As DNA, the CDR3 is TGCGCCAGCAGCGGGGACAGGGGAGGGGCGGAGACCCAGTACTTC.

The J gene is TRBJ2-3, the V gene TRBV5-1; D perhaps matches TRBD2 (6 bases). Germline loops: CDR1 SGHRS, CDR2 YFSETQ. Trimming cost V 0 bases and J 2 bases, with 13 bases left between them. This CDR3 has 16 residues. The CDR3, as DNA: TGCGCCAGCAGCTTGGCTGGCGGGGACTTCACAGATACGCAGTATTTT. It is translated as CASSLAGGDFTDTQYF.

This chain joins TRBV6-5 and TRBJ1-6, with 7 bases aligning to TRBD1. This CDR3 has 15 residues. Losses at the gene ends were 2 bases for V and 5 bases for J; bases not matched to a gene: 3. From germline, CDR1 is MNHEY and CDR2 SVGAGI. The CDR3 region has the DNA TGTGCCAGCAGTTACGCGGACAGGAATAATTCACCCCTCCACTTT. This translates into CASSYADRNNSPLHF.

This chain joins TRBV4-1 and TRBJ1-2; D not certain. The germline V gene has CDR1 MGHRA and CDR2 YSYEKL. Trimming took 0 bases from V and 8 from J, leaving 13 bases between them. The CDR3 is 14 residues long. The CDR3 spells CASSQDIFTGGYTF. In DNA form, the CDR3 reads TGCGCCAGCAGCCAAGATATATTCACCGGGGGCTACACCTTC.

The chain uses TRBV28 and TRBJ2-5, with 11 bases identical to TRBD2. Germline lookup yields CDR1 MDHEN and CDR2 SYDVKM. The CDR3 covers 15 residues. After removal of 5 bases from V and 2 bases from J, the junction contained 4 bases not matched to a gene. The CDR3 DNA sequence: TGTGCCAGCAGTAAGCGACTAGCGGGACAAGAGACCCAGTACTTC. Amino acids: CASSKRLAGQETQYF.

This clone was observed once. The V gene is TRBV19, the J gene TRBJ1-5, with D perhaps matching TRBD1 (6 bases). The CDR3 runs to 13 residues. CDR1 and CDR2 from the germline V gene are LNHDA and SQIVND (reference sequence). The V and J ends lost 8 bases and 6 bases respectively, with 14 bases between them. CDR3 coding DNA: TGTGCCAGTTCCCCAGGGGTCAGTCAGCCCCAGCATTTT. This encodes CASSPGVSQPQHF.

The chain joins TRBV6-6 to TRBJ1-1, with D tentatively TRBD1 (6 bases). Germline CDR1 is MNHNY and CDR2 is SVGAGI (reference sequence). The CDR3 extends over 13 amino acids. The V gene lost 6 bases and the J gene lost 3 bases, with 11 bases spanning the gap. The CDR3 reads CASSLGADTEAFF. The CDR3 DNA reads as TGTGCCAGCAGCCTGGGGGCGGACACTGAAGCTTTCTTT.

V is TRBV7-6 and J is TRBJ2-1, with D possibly TRBD2 on 7 matching bases. Germline V gives CDR1 SGHVS, CDR2 FNYEAQ. Between the trimmed V and J ends, which lost 4 bases and 2 bases, there was a span of 12 bases. This CDR3 spans 15 amino acids. This CDR3 reads CASSSRGGTYNEQFF. In DNA form, the CDR3 reads TGTGCCAGCAGCTCGAGGGGGGGGACCTACAATGAGCAGTTCTTC.

The chain employs TRBV10-1 and TRBJ2-1, with 11 bases fitting TRBD2. Unmatched junction bases numbered 4, after V lost 3 bases and J lost 3 bases. CDR3 length: 16 amino acids. Germline CDR1 WNHNN, CDR2 SYGVQD (reference sequence). The CDR3 region has the DNA TGCGCCAGCAGTGACCCCGGGACTAGCGGCTACAATGAGCAGTTCTTC. Translating it yields CASSDPGTSGYNEQFF.

The chain links TRBV9 to TRBJ2-3; no firm D call. The germline CDR1 and CDR2 sequences are SGDLS and YYNGEE. CDR3 length equals 14 residues. V shed 0 bases and J shed 5 bases, with 10 bases lying between them. This chain's CDR3 is CASSVAPEEDTQYF. CDR3 DNA sequence: TGTGCCAGCAGCGTAGCCCCTGAGGAAGATACGCAGTATTTT.

This chain's CDR3 is CASSPLGLTELELFF. CDR3 nucleotide sequence: TGTGCCAGCAGCCCCCTGGGACTAACCGAGTTGGAGCTGTTTTTT. This chain uses TRBV5-6 with TRBJ2-2; 7 bases are a match to TRBD2. Germline trimming cut 4 bases from V and 10 bases from J; bases unmatched to any gene: 13. The germline V gene encodes CDR1 SGHDT and CDR2 YYEEEE. The CDR3 length is 15 residues.

The V gene is TRBV2, the J gene TRBJ2-1, with 10 bases lining up with TRBD1. Germline V lookup: CDR1 SNHLY, CDR2 FYNNEI. The CDR3 extends over 15 amino acids. The V and J ends lost 6 bases and 5 bases, in that order; junction bases with no gene match: 7. This CDR3 reads CASRAGTGAHNEQFF. CDR3 nucleotides: TGTGCCAGCAGGGCCGGGACAGGGGCCCACAATGAGCAGTTCTTC.

The CDR3 sequence is CASSFLDRPGETQYF. CDR3 sequence (DNA): TGTGCCAGCAGCTTCCTTGACAGGCCGGGAGAGACCCAGTACTTC. The chain has TRBV7-6 and TRBJ2-5, with a tentative D call TRBD1 (6 bases). CDR1 is SGHVS and CDR2 is FNYEAQ in the germline V gene. The length of the CDR3 is 15 residues. The germline V and J ends were trimmed by 3 bases and 4 bases, with 15 bases remaining between them.

V usage is TRBV5-5 and J usage is TRBJ1-1; 8 positions match TRBD1. Germline V CDR1 and CDR2: SGHKS, YYEKEE (reference sequence). V lost 5 bases to trimming and J lost 11 bases; unmatched junction nucleotides: 14. The CDR3 has 14 amino acids. The DNA of the CDR3 is TGTGCCAGCAGTCTTGGGGACAGGCCCCGCACGGCTTTCTTT. Amino acids: CASSLGDRPRTAFF. Full variable domain (remainder filled in from reference TRBV5-5 and TRBJ1-1): DAGVTQSPTHLIKTRGQQVTLRCSPISGHKSVSWYQQVLGQGPQFIFQYYEKEERGRGNFPDRFSARQFPNYSSELNVNALLLGDSALYLCASSLGDRPRTAFFGQGTRLTVV.